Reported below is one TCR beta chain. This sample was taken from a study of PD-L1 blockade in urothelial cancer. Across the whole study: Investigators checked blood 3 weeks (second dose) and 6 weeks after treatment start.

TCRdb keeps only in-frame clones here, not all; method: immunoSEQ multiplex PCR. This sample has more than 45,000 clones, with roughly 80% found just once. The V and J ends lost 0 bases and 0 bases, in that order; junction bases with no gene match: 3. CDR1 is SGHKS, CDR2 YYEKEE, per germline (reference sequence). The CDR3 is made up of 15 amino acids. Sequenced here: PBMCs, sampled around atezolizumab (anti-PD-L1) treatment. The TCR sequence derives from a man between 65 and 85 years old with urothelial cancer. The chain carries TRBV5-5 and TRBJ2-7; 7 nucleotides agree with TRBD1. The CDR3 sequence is CASSLEGQSSYEQYF. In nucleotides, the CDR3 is TGTGCCAGCAGCTTGGAGGGACAGAGCTCCTACGAGCAGTACTTC.